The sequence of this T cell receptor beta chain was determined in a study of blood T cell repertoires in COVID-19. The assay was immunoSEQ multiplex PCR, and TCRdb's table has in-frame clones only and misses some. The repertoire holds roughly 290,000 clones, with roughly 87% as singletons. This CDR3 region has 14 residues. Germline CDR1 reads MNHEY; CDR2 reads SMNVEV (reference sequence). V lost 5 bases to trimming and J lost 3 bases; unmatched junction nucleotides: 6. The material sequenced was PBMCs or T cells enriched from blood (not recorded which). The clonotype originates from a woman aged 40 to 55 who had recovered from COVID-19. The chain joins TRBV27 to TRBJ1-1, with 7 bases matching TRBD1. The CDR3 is CASSRPGQYTEAFF. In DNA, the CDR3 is TGTGCCAGCAGTCGTCCGGGACAGTACACTGAAGCTTTCTTT.